This TCR beta chain was found in a study of early T cells in non-severe SARS-CoV-2 infection. In the study overall: It was bulk RNA from unsorted whole blood that was sequenced, and the chains were unpaired. The study's findings and limits: VDJdb matches were skewed toward anti-spike CD8 T cell responses.

At least ten counts were recorded for this clonotype. Its target is not known. The library protocol tagged individual cDNA molecules with unique molecular identifiers. A single record per CDR3 protein comes from TCRdb applying MiXCR to the 5' RACE reads. The sample comprises over 50,000 distinct CDR3 sequences, 8% to 9% of which are singletons, and about 4.2% rests with the top ten. What was sequenced was whole blood. The receptor comes from an adult who was a healthcare worker with PCR-confirmed SARS-CoV-2 infection or an uninfected control (not recorded which).

CDR3 in DNA: TGTGCCAGCAGGAAATCAGGACTAGCGCACCAAGAGACCCAGTACTTC. Its protein is CASRKSGLAHQETQYF. The V call is TRBV12-3 or TRBV12-4, the J call TRBJ2-5, with 9 bases identical to TRBD2. The J segment lost 0 bases and the V segment lost 6 bases, leaving 8 bases of the junction unmatched. The CDR3 is 16 amino acids.